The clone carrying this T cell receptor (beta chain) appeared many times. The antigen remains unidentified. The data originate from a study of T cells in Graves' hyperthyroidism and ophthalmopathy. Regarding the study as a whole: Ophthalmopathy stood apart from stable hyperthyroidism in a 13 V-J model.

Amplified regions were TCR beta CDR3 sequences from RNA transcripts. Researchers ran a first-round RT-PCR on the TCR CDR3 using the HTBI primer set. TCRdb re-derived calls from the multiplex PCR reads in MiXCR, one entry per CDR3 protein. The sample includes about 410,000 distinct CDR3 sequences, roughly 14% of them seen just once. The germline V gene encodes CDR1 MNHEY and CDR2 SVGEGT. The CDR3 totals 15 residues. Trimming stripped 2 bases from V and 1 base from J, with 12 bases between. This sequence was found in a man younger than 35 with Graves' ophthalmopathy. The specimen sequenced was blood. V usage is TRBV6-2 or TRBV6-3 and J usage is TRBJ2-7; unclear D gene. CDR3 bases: TGTGCCAGCAGTTACGATGACATAGGTTCCTACGAGCAGTACTTC. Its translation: CASSYDDIGSYEQYF.